The 27 T cell receptor beta chains below come from one sample, sequenced in a study of vaccination effects on CD4 cells after COVID-19. Their antigens remain unidentified. Culture lasted roughly eleven days before CD4+ T cell isolation. Profiled with immunoSEQ multiplex PCR; TCRdb holds only in-frame clones, not every one. Among approximately 50,000 clones listed, 75% to 80% were seen once. The source was CD4+ T cells from PBMCs cultured without peptide, collected before COVID-19 vaccination. The receptors shown here come from a human donor who had a prior SARS-CoV-2 infection.

In its sample, this clone was seen a few times. The chain has TRBV7-2 and TRBJ1-2, with 11 positions matching TRBD1. Trimming removed 5 bases from V and 10 bases from J; junction bases left unmatched: 18. Germline V gene data show CDR1 as SGHTA and CDR2 as FQGNSA. This CDR3 region has 17 residues. The CDR3 DNA is TGTGCCAGCAGCAAGAGACGGACAGGGGGCGCGAATCTTGACTACACCTTC. This sequence encodes CASSKRRTGGANLDYTF.

The chain is built from TRBV5-4 and TRBJ1-4, with a weak D call TRBD1 (5 bases). Germline CDR1 is SGHNT and CDR2 is YYREEE (reference sequence). Trimming stripped 0 bases from V and 4 bases from J, with 10 bases between. This CDR3 spans 15 amino acids. The CDR3 DNA follows: TGTGCCAGCAGCTTGGGGGACCGTTATAATGAAAAACTGTTTTTT. This codes for CASSLGDRYNEKLFF.

The rearrangement links TRBV5-4 to TRBJ2-3; TRBD2 is a possible D gene (5 bases). This CDR3 is built from 12 residues. Germline-derived CDR1 and CDR2 are SGHNT and YYREEE (reference sequence). Trimming pared 9 bases from V and 6 bases from J, leaving 14 bases between. The CDR3 coding sequence is TGTGCCACAACCCACGGGGAGGATACGCAGTATTTT. It specifies CATTHGEDTQYF.

This chain uses TRBV11-3 with TRBJ2-5; TRBD1 agrees at 7 bases. Germline CDR1 and CDR2: SGHNT and YENEEA. V shed 5 bases, J shed 5 bases, and the junction held 8 bases outside the gene matches. This CDR3 has 14 amino acids. The CDR3 region has the DNA TGTGCCAGCAGCCCAGGCGGCAGGGGGGAGACCCAGTACTTC. It yields the protein CASSPGGRGETQYF.

Regarding this clone: A junction boundary mismatches the germline segment, possibly from a read error. The CDR3 DNA follows: TGTGCCAGCAGCCGGAGGGGACAGGGTTCCGTCTTC. Its protein product is CASSRRGQGSVF. The chain recombines TRBV11-3 with TRBJ2-4; 9 positions match TRBD1. Germline loops: CDR1 SGHNT, CDR2 YENEEA. The CDR3 is 12 residues long.

The J gene is TRBJ2-1, the V gene TRBV6-5; D is uncertain. CDR3 length: 12 amino acids. Trimming cost V 5 bases and J 9 bases, with 11 bases left between them. Germline V gene data show CDR1 as MNHEY and CDR2 as SVGAGI. For the CDR3, the DNA is TGTGCCAGCAGTCGACTTCTGGGTGAGCAGTTCTTC. Amino acid sequence: CASSRLLGEQFF.

The V and J genes are TRBV15 and TRBJ2-7; D is unresolved. V was pared by 0 bases and J by 2 bases, with 8 bases between. Per the germline V gene, CDR1 is LNHNV and CDR2 is YYDKDF (reference sequence). This CDR3 is 14 amino acids long. CDR3 residues: CATSRDLGTYEQYF. In nucleotides, the CDR3 is TGTGCCACCAGCAGAGATTTGGGGACCTACGAGCAGTACTTC.

CDR3 in amino acids: CATSVTGQGAGYGYTF. CDR3 in DNA: TGTGCCACCAGCGTGACAGGACAGGGGGCGGGATATGGCTACACCTTC. The chain combines TRBV15 with TRBJ1-2, with 11 bases aligning to TRBD1. CDR1 and CDR2 from the germline V gene are LNHNV and YYDKDF (reference sequence). The CDR3 length is 16 residues. With 5 bases clipped from V and 5 bases from J, the junction kept 10 bases outside the gene matches.

This clone was picked up one time. The V call is TRBV7-8, the J call TRBJ2-3, with TRBD2 identical over 7 bases. CDR1 is SGHVS and CDR2 is FQNEAQ in the germline V gene. With 2 bases clipped from V and 8 bases from J, the junction kept 7 bases outside the gene matches. CDR3 length: 14 amino acids. The CDR3 region is CASSLLREPRTQYF. The CDR3 nucleotides read TGTGCCAGCAGCTTACTGCGGGAGCCTCGTACGCAGTATTTT. The full variable domain, completed using reference TRBV7-8 and TRBJ2-3, is GAGVSQSPRYKVAKRGQDVALRCDPISGHVSLFWYQQALGQGPEFLTYFQNEAQLDKSGLPSDRFFAERPEGSVSTLKIQRTQQEDSAVYLCASSLLREPRTQYFGPGTRLTVL.

The rearrangement uses TRBV10-3 and TRBJ2-5; D is perhaps TRBD2 (5 bases). V was cut by 3 bases and J by 5 bases, with 13 bases left in between. Germline CDR1 is ENHRY and CDR2 is SYGVKD. The CDR3 is 14 amino acids. The CDR3 bases are TGTGCCATCAGTGATGGTGGGAGCTGGGAGACCCAGTACTTC. Protein sequence: CAISDGGSWETQYF.

This sequence joins TRBV30 and TRBJ1-2; D might be TRBD1 (5 bases). The V gene's germline CDR1 is GTSNPN and CDR2 SVGIG (reference sequence). This CDR3 contains 13 residues. V shed 0 bases and J shed 6 bases, with 11 bases lying between them. CDR3 bases: TGTGCCTGGAGTGTAGGGGCGTTCAATGGCTACACCTTC. It translates to CAWSVGAFNGYTF.

J is TRBJ1-2 and V is TRBV18; D unresolved. V lost 2 bases and J lost 7, with 14 bases in between. Germline assignment: CDR1 KGHSH and CDR2 LQKENI. The CDR3 spans 14 residues. The CDR3 region is CASSPVSRASGYTF. CDR3 sequence (DNA): TGTGCCAGCTCACCAGTTTCCCGGGCAAGTGGCTACACCTTC.

The rearrangement uses TRBV2 and TRBJ1-1; the D gene is possibly TRBD1 (6 bases). The CDR3 sequence is 16 residues long. Germline V gene lookup returns CDR1 SNHLY and CDR2 FYNNEI. Trimming removed 6 bases from V and 3 bases from J, with 20 bases in between. The CDR3 loop is CASSIRGTGLDTEAFF. The CDR3 DNA is TGTGCCAGCAGCATCAGGGGAACAGGGTTGGACACTGAAGCTTTCTTT.

The genes are TRBV2 and TRBJ1-3; D is perhaps TRBD1 (5 bases). Per germline, CDR1 SNHLY and CDR2 FYNNEI. V lost 7 bases and J lost 2, with 18 bases in between. The CDR3 is 16 residues long. The CDR3 region has the DNA TGTGCCAGCAAGTCCCCGGGGGGGGGACCTGGAAACACCATATATTTT. Amino acid sequence: CASKSPGGGPGNTIYF.

This rearrangement joins TRBV12-3 or TRBV12-4 to TRBJ2-5; 8 nucleotides agree with TRBD1. V shed 3 bases and J 7 bases; nucleotides not matched to a gene: 4. The CDR3 extends over 13 amino acids. In DNA, the CDR3 is TGTGCCAGCAGTTTTGGACAGGGAGGGACCCAGTACTTC. Protein product: CASSFGQGGTQYF.

The gene calls are TRBV18 and TRBJ1-6; possible D gene TRBD1, 5 bases. CDR1 is KGHSH, CDR2 LQKENI, per germline. The CDR3 extends over 16 amino acids. V lost 2 bases and J 5 bases, leaving 13 bases between the germline ends. In DNA form, the CDR3 reads TGTGCCAGCTCACCAGTAGACAGTGTGGATAATTCACCCCTCCACTTT. This sequence encodes CASSPVDSVDNSPLHF.

This clone was seen a handful of times. The chain is built from TRBV5-4 and TRBJ2-1; 14 bases match TRBD2. CDR1 SGHNT and CDR2 YYREEE come from the germline V gene (reference sequence). The J segment lost 12 bases and the V segment lost 2 bases, leaving 4 bases of the junction unmatched. The CDR3 runs 14 residues. The CDR3 bases are TGTGCCAGCAGCTTCGGGACTAGCGGGAGTCGGCAGTTCTTC. Translated, it gives CASSFGTSGSRQFF.

V and J are TRBV5-1 and TRBJ1-6; D is ambiguous. The CDR3 is made up of 15 amino acids. Trimming took 0 bases from V and 6 from J, leaving 10 bases between them. Germline-derived CDR1 and CDR2 are SGHRS and YFSETQ. CDR3 sequence: CASSLDSTGNSPLHF. In nucleotides, the CDR3 is TGCGCCAGCAGCTTGGACTCAACGGGTAATTCACCCCTCCACTTT.

The chain employs TRBV6-6 and TRBJ1-4; unclear D gene. Germline CDR1 MNHNY, CDR2 SVGAGI (reference sequence). The V and J ends lost 5 bases and 7 bases respectively, with 5 bases between them. This CDR3 has 11 amino acids. For the CDR3, the DNA is TGTGCCAGCAGTACGGGTGAAAAACTGTTTTTT. Its translation is CASSTGEKLFF.

The rearrangement joins TRBV7-3 to TRBJ2-1, with 12 bases lining up with TRBD2. The CDR3 sequence is 14 residues long. Germline V CDR1 and CDR2: SGHTA, FQGTGA. Trimming removed 3 bases from V and 8 bases from J; junction bases left unmatched: 2. The CDR3 spells CASSLSSGRDEQFF. For the CDR3, the DNA is TGTGCCAGCAGCTTGTCTAGCGGGAGGGATGAGCAGTTCTTC.

Regarding this clone: Germline and junction disagree at one end, which may indicate a read error. This CDR3 is CASSPSGLTLAVF. As DNA, the CDR3 is TGTGCCAGCAGCCCGAGCGGGTTGACGCTTGCGGTATTT. V usage is TRBV7-9 and J usage is TRBJ1-3; D ambiguous. The CDR3 extends over 13 amino acids. Per the germline V gene, CDR1 is SEHNR and CDR2 is FQNEAQ (reference sequence).

The genes are TRBV24-1 and TRBJ1-5, with 8 bases identical to TRBD1. The length of the CDR3 is 16 residues. Trimming removed 4 bases from V and 2 bases from J; junction bases left unmatched: 6. CDR1 KGHDR and CDR2 SFDVKD come from the germline V gene. CDR3 region: CATSEGDRGGNQPQHF. The DNA of the CDR3 is TGTGCCACCAGTGAAGGCGACAGGGGCGGCAATCAGCCCCAGCATTTT.

The genes are TRBV4-1 and TRBJ2-7, with D possibly TRBD1 on 6 matching bases. The V end was cut by 1 base, the J end by 2 bases, with 18 bases between. The CDR3 contains 17 residues. Germline V lookup: CDR1 MGHRA, CDR2 YSYEKL. DNA of the CDR3: TGCGCCAGCAGCCAAGTAGTAGGGGGTATCTCTCCCTACGAGCAGTACTTC. As protein: CASSQVVGGISPYEQYF.

The chain carries TRBV7-9 and TRBJ2-4, with 9 bases matching TRBD2. The CDR3 consists of 18 residues. Unmatched junction bases numbered 10, after V lost 1 base and J lost 3 bases. Germline V gene data show CDR1 as SEHNR and CDR2 as FQNEAQ (reference sequence). The CDR3 nucleotides are TGTGCCAGCAGCTTAGAGTATAGGACTAGCGTCGACAAAAACATTCAGTACTTC. This sequence encodes CASSLEYRTSVDKNIQYF.

The V and J genes are TRBV5-1 and TRBJ2-2, with 10 bases fitting TRBD2. CDR1 and CDR2 (germline): SGHRS, YFSETQ. This CDR3 region has 17 residues. J lost 1 base, V lost 0 bases, and 3 bases had no gene match. The CDR3 sequence is CASSLVLAGRNTGELFF. The DNA for the CDR3 is TGCGCCAGCAGCTTGGTACTAGCGGGGAGGAACACCGGGGAGCTGTTTTTT.

The chain links TRBV7-3 to TRBJ1-1; D unclear. V dropped 4 bases and J dropped 1 base, with 7 bases sitting between them. Germline V gene data show CDR1 as SGHTA and CDR2 as FQGTGA. The CDR3 is made up of 13 amino acids. The DNA of the CDR3 is TGTGCCAGCAGCTCGGGGAGGAACACTGAAGCTTTCTTT. Translated: CASSSGRNTEAFF.

The genes are TRBV24-1 and TRBJ1-3, with TRBD1 identical over 9 bases. CDR1 is KGHDR, CDR2 SFDVKD, per germline. This CDR3 has 16 residues. V gave up 5 bases and J gave up 4 bases; unmatched junction bases: 8. This chain's CDR3 is CATSGDRAFQGNTIYF. The CDR3 nucleotides read TGTGCCACCAGTGGGGACAGGGCCTTTCAAGGAAACACCATATATTTT.